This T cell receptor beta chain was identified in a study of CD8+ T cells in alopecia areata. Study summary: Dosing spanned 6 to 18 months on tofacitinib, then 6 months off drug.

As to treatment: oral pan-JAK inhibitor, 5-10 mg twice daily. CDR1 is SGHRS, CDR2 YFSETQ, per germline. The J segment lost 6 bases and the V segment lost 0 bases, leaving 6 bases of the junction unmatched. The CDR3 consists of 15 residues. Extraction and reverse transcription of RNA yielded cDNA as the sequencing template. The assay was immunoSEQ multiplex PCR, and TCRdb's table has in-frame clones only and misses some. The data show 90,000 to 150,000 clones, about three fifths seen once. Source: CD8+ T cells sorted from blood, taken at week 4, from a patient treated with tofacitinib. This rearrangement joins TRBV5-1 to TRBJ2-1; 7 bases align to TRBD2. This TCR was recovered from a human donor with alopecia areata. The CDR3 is CASSLDGGGGNEQFF. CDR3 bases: TGCGCCAGCAGCTTGGATGGCGGGGGTGGCAATGAGCAGTTCTTC. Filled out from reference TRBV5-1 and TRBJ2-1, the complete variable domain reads KAGVTQTPRYLIKTRGQQVTLSCSPISGHRSVSWYQQTPGQGLQFLFEYFSETQRNKGNFPGRFSGRQFSNSRSEMNVSTLELGDSALYLCASSLDGGGGNEQFFGPGTRLTVL.